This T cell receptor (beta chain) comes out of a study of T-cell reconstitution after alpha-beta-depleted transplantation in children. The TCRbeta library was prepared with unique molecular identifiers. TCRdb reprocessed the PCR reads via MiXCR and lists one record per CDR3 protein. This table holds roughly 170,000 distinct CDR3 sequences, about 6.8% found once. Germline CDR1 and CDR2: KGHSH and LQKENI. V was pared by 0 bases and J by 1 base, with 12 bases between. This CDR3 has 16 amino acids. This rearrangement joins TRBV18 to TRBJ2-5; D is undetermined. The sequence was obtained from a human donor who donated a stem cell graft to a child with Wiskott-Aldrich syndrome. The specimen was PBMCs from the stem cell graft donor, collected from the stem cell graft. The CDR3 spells CASSPPVVRVQETQYF. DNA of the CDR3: TGTGCCAGCTCACCACCGGTCGTAAGGGTCCAAGAGACCCAGTACTTC.